Each of the 9 T cell receptor beta chains below was sequenced from the same sample in a study of OX40 agonist ivuxolimab in advanced cancers. Profiled with immunoSEQ multiplex PCR; TCRdb holds only in-frame clones, not every one. The sample lists around 45,000 clones; approximately 84% were seen once. The starting material was CD4+ or CD8+ T cells sorted from blood, obtained in a trial of the OX40 agonist ivuxolimab. These receptors all come from an adult with an advanced solid tumor such as melanoma, head and neck, liver or kidney cancer.

This clone was recorded only once. V and J are TRBV10-1 and TRBJ1-1, with no clear D. This CDR3 spans 13 amino acids. V was trimmed by 1 base and J by 2 bases, leaving 5 bases between them. CDR1 is WNHNN and CDR2 is SYGVQD in the germline V gene (reference sequence). CDR3 sequence reads: CASSEWLNTEAFF. The DNA of the CDR3 is TGCGCCAGCAGTGAGTGGCTTAACACTGAAGCTTTCTTT.

The chain joins TRBV11-2 to TRBJ1-2; D gene uncertain. Trimming cost V 5 bases and J 7 bases, with 11 bases left between them. This CDR3 is 12 amino acids long. The germline V gene has CDR1 SGHAT and CDR2 FQNNGV. The CDR3 DNA is TGTGCCAGCAGCCAAGATAGAGGTGGCTACACCTTC. Protein: CASSQDRGGYTF.

The V gene is TRBV15, the J gene TRBJ2-1; 10 nucleotides match TRBD1. Germline V CDR1 and CDR2: LNHNV, YYDKDF (reference sequence). Trimming cost V 3 bases and J 12 bases; bases outside gene matches: 14. The CDR3 has 16 amino acids. CDR3 protein: CATSSGGTGAVGRQFF. The CDR3 DNA follows: TGTGCCACCAGCAGTGGCGGGACAGGGGCGGTCGGTCGGCAGTTCTTC.

This chain connects TRBV9 to TRBJ1-1; TRBD1 matches at 11 bases. The V segment lost 4 bases and the J segment 2 bases; nucleotides outside the gene matches: 7. This CDR3 is 16 amino acids long. The germline V gene has CDR1 SGDLS and CDR2 YYNGEE. The CDR3 here is CASSPGTGGRNTEAFF. CDR3 in DNA: TGTGCCAGCAGCCCCGGGACAGGGGGGAGAAACACTGAAGCTTTCTTT.

The J gene is TRBJ1-2, the V gene TRBV14; a possible D gene is TRBD1 (6 bases). Germline V gives CDR1 SGHDN, CDR2 FVKESK. V dropped 0 bases and J dropped 3 bases, with 17 bases sitting between them. This CDR3 is built from 17 residues. This CDR3 is CASSQELWGQGDYGYTF. In DNA form, the CDR3 reads TGTGCCAGCAGCCAAGAATTATGGGGGCAAGGGGACTATGGCTACACCTTC.

The CDR3 DNA reads as TGTGCCAGCAGCTTAAGGGGGCCCACTGAAGCTTTCTTT. Protein: CASSLRGPTEAFF. This chain connects TRBV7-3 to TRBJ1-1, with D possibly TRBD1 on 6 matching bases. Per the germline V gene, CDR1 is SGHTA and CDR2 is FQGTGA. The CDR3 sequence is 13 residues long. Trimming cost V 1 base and J 4 bases, with 7 bases left between them.

The chain employs TRBV30 and TRBJ2-2, with 9 bases that match TRBD2. This CDR3 spans 14 amino acids. Looked up from germline, CDR1 is GTSNPN and CDR2 is SVGIG (reference sequence). V shed 6 bases, J shed 1 base, and the junction held 3 bases outside the gene matches. CDR3 DNA: TGTGCCTGTTCGCGGGAGGGGAACACCGGGGAGCTGTTTTTT. As protein: CACSREGNTGELFF.

The genes are TRBV6-5 and TRBJ2-1; D unclear. Germline-derived CDR1 and CDR2 are MNHEY and SVGAGI. The CDR3 consists of 13 residues. V lost 1 base, J lost 8 bases, and 9 bases lay in between. This chain's CDR3 is CASSYFHGDEQFF. The CDR3 region has the DNA TGTGCCAGCAGTTACTTTCACGGAGATGAGCAGTTCTTC.

The V call is TRBV5-4, the J call TRBJ2-5; no clear D. Germline V gives CDR1 SGHNT, CDR2 YYREEE (reference sequence). The CDR3 is 12 residues long. Trimming left V 9 bases short and J 3 bases short, with 12 bases between. This chain's CDR3 is CAISQWEETQYF. The CDR3 coding sequence is TGTGCCATCAGTCAATGGGAAGAGACCCAGTACTTC. Variable domain in full (rest from reference TRBV5-4 and TRBJ2-5): ETGVTQSPTHLIKTRGQQVTLRCSSQSGHNTVSWYQQALGQGPQFIFQYYREEENGRGNFPPRFSGLQFPNYSSELNVNALELDDSALYLCAISQWEETQYFGPGTRLLVL.